The clone carrying this T cell receptor beta chain was counted between two and nine times. Its antigen remains unknown. The CDR3 has 16 amino acids. V lost 0 bases to trimming and J lost 2 bases, with 15 bases between them. The germline V gene has CDR1 SGHRS and CDR2 YFSETQ. Assay used: immunoSEQ multiplex PCR; TCRdb lists only in-frame clones, some missing. The sample shows approximately 63,000 clones, roughly 88% of them seen only once. The entry originates in a study of OX40 agonist ivuxolimab in advanced cancers. Findings of the study overall: The study observed clonal expansion of CD4+ and CD8+ blood T cells by week 6 at 0.1 to 3.0 mg/kg. Some nonresponders likewise displayed low normalized T-cell clonal expansion. In CD8+ T cells, expanded clones were on average more numerous than in CD4+.

This receptor was identified in an adult with an advanced solid tumor such as melanoma, head and neck, liver or kidney cancer. Material: CD4+ or CD8+ T cells sorted from blood, obtained in a trial of the OX40 agonist ivuxolimab. V usage is TRBV5-1 and J usage is TRBJ2-7; D ambiguous. The CDR3 spells CASSLDAAAITYEQYF. The CDR3 nucleotides read TGCGCCAGCAGCTTGGATGCGGCGGCTATTACCTACGAGCAGTACTTC. Filled out from reference TRBV5-1 and TRBJ2-7, the complete variable domain reads KAGVTQTPRYLIKTRGQQVTLSCSPISGHRSVSWYQQTPGQGLQFLFEYFSETQRNKGNFPGRFSGRQFSNSRSEMNVSTLELGDSALYLCASSLDAAAITYEQYFGPGTRLTVT.